This TCR beta chain is from a study of PD-L1 blockade in urothelial cancer (dated by TCRdb to 2016 to 2017). About the study as a whole: Therapy was started in the mid-2010s for all patients, and atezolizumab 1,200 mg was administered intravenously every 3 weeks. Twenty-five of 29 patients were males with bladder-origin urothelial cancer, and about 60% of the 29 reported a prior smoking history. An ECOG performance status of 0 or 1 was recorded for the patients, and 0 to 3 prior chemotherapy regimens had been received by the patients. Blood samples were analyzed at two time points: 3 weeks after treatment start (second dose) and 6 weeks after treatment start. Blood samples gave median yields of around 140,000 T cells and some 84,000 unique TCRs, along with a median clonality of 0.080. Somatic, immune and clinical correlates of response to PD-L1 blockade with atezolizumab in urothelial cancer were the focus of an exploratory multi-omic analysis. Pretreatment tumor samples and matched peripheral blood, collected serially before and after atezolizumab treatment, underwent TCR sequencing. Durable clinical benefit was defined as a progression-free survival longer than 6 months, and TCR features were additionally tested against progression-free survival and overall survival. Whole exome sequencing and RNA sequencing of pretreatment tumors were performed alongside TCR sequencing in the same patients. Durable clinical benefit was achieved by nine patients but not by the remaining 20. Pretreatment blood TCR-seq was available for about 30 patients, at least one posttreatment blood collection was obtained for 25 or so patients, and tumor TCR-seq was available for 25 or so patients. Study-level results and caveats: A pretreatment peripheral blood TCR clonality below the median was linked to improved progression-free and overall survival. Because the sample size was small (n ≈ 29) and many exploratory analyses were performed, the results are intended to be hypothesis-generating. Among patients with durable benefit, tumor-associated TCR clones showed greater expansion in peripheral blood 3 weeks after treatment started (n of about 20, p = 0.022).

Concerning this clone: Its antigen is currently not known. No much larger clone exists at a distance of one base, and base qualities are not known.

A total of around 30 patients with locally advanced or metastatic urothelial carcinoma, treated at Memorial Sloan Kettering on a trial protocol, made up the cohort. Peripheral blood mononuclear cells were collected from each patient pretreatment and during treatment, giving between 1 and 8 total time points per patient. The Qiagen DNeasy Blood extraction kit was used to purify genomic DNA from total PBMCs and tumor samples. PBMCs were collected pretreatment and during treatment, and were isolated and stored as previously described. Each PCR received spiked-in synthetic TCR analog templates so that absolute template abundance could be estimated from read counts. TCRbeta CDR3 regions were amplified from genomic DNA with bias-controlled V and J gene primers using the immunoSEQ assay. Rearranged TCRbeta segments were sequenced at approximately 20X coverage. The study's own analysis went as follows. Sequencing errors were corrected by clustering and CDR3s were annotated against IMGT to assign V, D and J genes. Only productive TCRbeta rearrangements were used in downstream analyses, excluding out-of-frame or stop-codon sequences. Clonality was computed as one minus Shannon entropy normalized by the log of the number of unique productive sequences. Fisher's exact test with Benjamini-Hochberg correction, using a cutoff of adjusted p below 0.01, was how clones that differed between time points or between blood and tumor were identified. Sourced from immuneACCESS, this table was stored by TCRdb with only in-frame sequences that have V and J called. A share of the clones is absent; for the studies checked, an unresolved V gene accounts for under half, and the remainder has no known explanation. The V and J calls and clone size were taken over from that table, and D and trimming were inferred from the DNA. Here the sample has about 45,000 clones; approximately 88% occur a single time. The ten largest account for 3.9% of the sample.

From cysteine to phenylalanine, the CDR3 is 16 amino acids long. Only the CDR3 DNA is retained, 48 bases long and in frame from the first base. Based on the germline V gene, the CDR1 and CDR2 sequences are MGHRA and YSYEKL. V ends up 4 bases short and J 3 bases short, with an unmatched junction base count of 10. The rearranged segments are TRBV4-1 and TRBJ2-7; 9 nucleotides in the junction match TRBD2. The TCR comes from a man of 80 years or more with urothelial cancer. This specimen was PBMCs, taken around atezolizumab (anti-PD-L1) treatment. DNA sequence: TGCGCCAGCAGCCCAGATTTTAGCGGGAGAAGCTACGAGCAGTACTTC. The resulting protein is CASSPDFSGRSYEQYF.